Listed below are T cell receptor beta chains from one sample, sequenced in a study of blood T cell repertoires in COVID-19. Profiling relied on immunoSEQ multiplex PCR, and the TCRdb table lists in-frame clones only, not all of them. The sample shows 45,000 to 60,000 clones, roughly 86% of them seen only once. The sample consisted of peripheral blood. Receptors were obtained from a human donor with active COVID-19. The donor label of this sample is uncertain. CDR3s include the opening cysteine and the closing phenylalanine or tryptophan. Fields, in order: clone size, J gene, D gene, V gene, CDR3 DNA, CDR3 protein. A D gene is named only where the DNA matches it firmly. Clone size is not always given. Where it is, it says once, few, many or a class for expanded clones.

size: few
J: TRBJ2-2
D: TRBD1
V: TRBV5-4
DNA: TGTGCCAGCAGCTCGGCGGGACAGGGCCCCGGGGAGCTGTTTTTT
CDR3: CASSSAGQGPGELFF

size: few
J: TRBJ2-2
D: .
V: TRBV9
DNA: TGTGCCAGCACCTTAACCGGTGCGGGGAAGAACACCGGGGAGCTGTTTTTT
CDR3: CASTLTGAGKNTGELFF

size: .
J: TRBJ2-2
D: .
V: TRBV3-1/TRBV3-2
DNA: TGTGCCAGCAGCCAAACTAGTTACGGGGAGCTGTTTTTT
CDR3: CASSQTSYGELFF

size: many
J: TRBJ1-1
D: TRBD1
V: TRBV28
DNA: TGTGCCAGCAGAAAACAGGGGGCCCGTTTTGAAGCTTTCTTT
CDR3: CASRKQGARFEAFF

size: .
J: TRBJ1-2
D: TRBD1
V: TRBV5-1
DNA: TGCGCCAGCAGCTCAACCGGACAGGGGGGCGGCTACACCTTC
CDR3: CASSSTGQGGGYTF

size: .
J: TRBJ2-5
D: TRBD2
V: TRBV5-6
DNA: TGTGCCAGCAGCTTGGGGCCAGCGGGGTACCAAGAGACCCAGTACTTC
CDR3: CASSLGPAGYQETQYF

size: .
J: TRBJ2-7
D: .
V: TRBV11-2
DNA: TGTGCCAGCAGCTTAGGGGTCTCCACAGGGTTCGGCTACGAGCAGTACTTC
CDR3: CASSLGVSTGFGYEQYF

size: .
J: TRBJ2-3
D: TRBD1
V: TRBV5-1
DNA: TGCGCCAGCAGCTTTCGGGGACAGGGTGGCACAGATACGCAGTATTTT
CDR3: CASSFRGQGGTDTQYF

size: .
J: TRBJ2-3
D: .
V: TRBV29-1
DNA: TGCAGCGTTGAACTCCGGGCAGGGGGGACAGATACGCAGTATTTT
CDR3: CSVELRAGGTDTQYF

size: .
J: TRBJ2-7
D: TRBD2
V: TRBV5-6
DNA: TGTGCCAGCCGGACTAGCGGGAGTAAATCCTACGAGCAGTACTTC
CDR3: CASRTSGSKSYEQYF

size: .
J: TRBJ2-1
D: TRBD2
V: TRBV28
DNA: TGTGCCAGCAGTACCTCGGGAGGGGGTGAATACAATGAGCAGTTCTTC
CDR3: CASSTSGGGEYNEQFF

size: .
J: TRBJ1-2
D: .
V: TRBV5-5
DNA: TGTGCCAGCAGCTTGGAAACAGCTGCCTATGGCTACACCTTC
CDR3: CASSLETAAYGYTF

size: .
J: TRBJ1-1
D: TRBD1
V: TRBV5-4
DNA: TGTGCCAGCACCTCCGGGACAGGGTCTTATCCTGAAGCTTTCTTT
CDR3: CASTSGTGSYPEAFF

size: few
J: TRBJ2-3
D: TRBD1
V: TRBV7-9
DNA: TGTGCCAGCAGCGTCCGGGACAGGGCCCTCACAGATACGCAGTATTTT
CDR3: CASSVRDRALTDTQYF

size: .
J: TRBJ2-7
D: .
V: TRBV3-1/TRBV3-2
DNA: TGTGCCAGCAGCCGACAGACTCGCTACGAGCAGTACTTC
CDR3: CASSRQTRYEQYF

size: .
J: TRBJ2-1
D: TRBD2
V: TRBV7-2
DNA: TGTGCCAGCAGCTTATTAGGGCTAGCGGTTTACAATGAGCAGTTCTTC
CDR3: CASSLLGLAVYNEQFF

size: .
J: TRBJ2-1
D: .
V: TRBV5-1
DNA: TGCGCCAGCAGCTTGAGGCAGGGGTACAATGAGCAGTTCTTC
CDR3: CASSLRQGYNEQFF